The clone carrying this T cell receptor (beta chain) appeared many times. Its antigen is not identified. Sampling of bone marrow took place during active disease in every patient. Germline CDR1 reads SQVTM; CDR2 reads ANQGSEA. The CDR3 spans 12 residues. Trimming stripped 4 bases from V and 2 bases from J, with 8 bases between. The data originate from a study of read filtering for tumor transcriptome and immune sequencing. Findings and caveats of the study: RNA-seq captured clonotypes less deeply and reliably than IR-seq.

From roughly 400 ng of RNA, a library with molecular barcoded alpha/delta and beta/gamma adaptors was made. TCRdb ran MiXCR on the reads and lists one entry per CDR3 protein. In the table there are 37,000 or so distinct CDR3 sequences, approximately 13% of which are singletons. The source of this sequence is a donor at least 40 years old with multiple myeloma. The sample was a population of CD138-negative cells sorted from bone marrow. The chain is built from TRBV29-1 and TRBJ2-5; D not resolved. Written as DNA, the CDR3 is TGCAGCGTTGGTACATTTCAAGAGACCCAGTACTTC. Translation: CSVGTFQETQYF.